This T cell receptor beta chain derives from a study of spatial heterogeneity in lung cancer. Notes on the study in general: Counts of expanded alpha and beta TCRs within tumors tracked the tumor nonsynonymous mutation count.

As to time point: sample taken at primary tumor resection. Samples were donated by 72 untreated early-stage non-small cell lung cancer patients. In its sample, this clonotype was seen many times. Antigen unknown. CDR3 length: 15 amino acids. Trimming took 5 bases from V and 7 from J; bases not matched to a gene: 16. Germline loops: CDR1 DFQATT, CDR2 SNEGSKA (reference sequence). TCRdb called the 5' RACE reads again in MiXCR, with one record for every CDR3 protein. The table has about 5,100 distinct CDR3 sequences, roughly 8% seen once. This chain connects TRBV20-1 to TRBJ2-7; 8 nucleotides align to TRBD2. The material was lung tumor tissue, obtained at surgery. The TCR was taken from a female donor with early-stage non-small cell lung cancer. Here the CDR3 reads CSAYFPGGKAGEQYF. CDR3 in DNA: TGCAGTGCTTACTTCCCGGGGGGGAAGGCAGGGGAGCAGTACTTC.